The sequence of this T cell receptor beta chain was determined in a study of regulatory T cells in long-lasting Graves disease. Study as a whole: New Graves' disease cases had less than 3 months of antithyroid drugs.

Time point: newly diagnosed GD, antithyroid drugs for less than 3 months. Construction of the TCR library relied on RNA isolated from PBMCs. CDR1 SGHNT and CDR2 YYREEE come from the germline V gene (reference sequence). V lost 2 bases, J lost 4 bases, and 15 bases lay in between. This CDR3 has 16 residues. Libraries of TCR beta came from iRepertoire HTBI primers plus Arm-PCR of CDR3 regions. Per the study methods: Identified across the samples were 62 TRBV segments and about 15 TRBJ segments. TCRdb itself ran the multiplex PCR reads through MiXCR, one entry per CDR3 protein. The V and J calls were not made by the authors but by TCRdb's processing. The sample lists more than 350,000 distinct CDR3 sequences; 14% to 15% were seen once. The same data also contributed to another study, on T cells in Graves' hyperthyroidism and ophthalmopathy. From that study: An initial round of RT-PCR targeting the TCR CDR3 relied on the HTBI primer set. In the blood, most expanded thyroid clonotypes above 0.001 appeared as well.

Here the sequenced sample was peripheral blood mononuclear cells (PBMCs), taken at new diagnosis, from a patient treated with antithyroid drugs. The chain is built from TRBV5-4 and TRBJ1-4; D perhaps matches TRBD1 (6 bases). This clonotype originated in a woman under 40 with Graves disease. The CDR3 region is CASSFRQAGINEKLFF. In DNA, the CDR3 is TGTGCCAGCAGCTTTAGACAGGCGGGGATTAATGAAAAACTGTTTTTT.